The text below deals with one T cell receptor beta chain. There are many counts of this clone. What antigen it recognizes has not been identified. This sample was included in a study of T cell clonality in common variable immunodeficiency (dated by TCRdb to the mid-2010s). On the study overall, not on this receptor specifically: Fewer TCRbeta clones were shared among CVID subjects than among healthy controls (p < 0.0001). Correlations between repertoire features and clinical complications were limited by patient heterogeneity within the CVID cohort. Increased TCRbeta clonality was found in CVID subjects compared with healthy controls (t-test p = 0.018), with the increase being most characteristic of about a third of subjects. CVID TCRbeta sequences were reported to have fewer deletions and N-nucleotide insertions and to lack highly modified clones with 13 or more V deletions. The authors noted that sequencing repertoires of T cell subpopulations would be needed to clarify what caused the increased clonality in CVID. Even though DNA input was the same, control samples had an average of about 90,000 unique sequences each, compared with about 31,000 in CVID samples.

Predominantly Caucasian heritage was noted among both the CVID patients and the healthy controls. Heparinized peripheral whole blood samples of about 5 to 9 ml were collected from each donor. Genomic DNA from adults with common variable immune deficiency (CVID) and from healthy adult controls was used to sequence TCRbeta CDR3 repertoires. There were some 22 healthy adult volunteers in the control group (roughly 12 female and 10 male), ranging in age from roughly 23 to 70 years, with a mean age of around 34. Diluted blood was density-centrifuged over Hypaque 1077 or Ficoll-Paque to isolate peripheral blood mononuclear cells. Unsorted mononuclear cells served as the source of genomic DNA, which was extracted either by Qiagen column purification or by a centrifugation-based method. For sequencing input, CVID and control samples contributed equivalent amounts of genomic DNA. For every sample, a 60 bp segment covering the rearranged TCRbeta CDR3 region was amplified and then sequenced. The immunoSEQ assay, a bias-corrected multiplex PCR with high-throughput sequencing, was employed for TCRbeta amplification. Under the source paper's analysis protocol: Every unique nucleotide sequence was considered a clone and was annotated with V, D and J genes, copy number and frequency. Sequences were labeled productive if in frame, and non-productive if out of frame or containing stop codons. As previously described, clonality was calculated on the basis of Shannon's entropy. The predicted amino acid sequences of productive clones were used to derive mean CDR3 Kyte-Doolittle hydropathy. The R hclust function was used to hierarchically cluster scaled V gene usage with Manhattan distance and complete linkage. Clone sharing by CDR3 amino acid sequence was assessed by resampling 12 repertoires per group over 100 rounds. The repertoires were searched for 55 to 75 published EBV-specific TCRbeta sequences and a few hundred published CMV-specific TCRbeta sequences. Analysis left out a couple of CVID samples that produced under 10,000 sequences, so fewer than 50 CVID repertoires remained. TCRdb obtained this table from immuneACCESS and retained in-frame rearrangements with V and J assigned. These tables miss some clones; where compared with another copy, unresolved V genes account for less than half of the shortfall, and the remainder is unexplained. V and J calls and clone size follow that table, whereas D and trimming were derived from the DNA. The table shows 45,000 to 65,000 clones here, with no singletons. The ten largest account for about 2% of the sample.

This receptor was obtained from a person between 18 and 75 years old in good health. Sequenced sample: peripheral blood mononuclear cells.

The CDR3 region: CASSSATGNEKLFF. The DNA read from the CDR3 is TGTGCCAGCAGCTCTGCCACAGGGAATGAAAAA. This chain is built from TRBV7-2 and TRBJ1-4; perhaps TRBD1 is the D gene, with 6 bases matching. The CDR3 goes on 3 residues after the read ends, and that part is filled in from the germline J gene. Between the V and J ends, shortened by 4 bases and 5 bases respectively, the junction contains 11 bases. There are 14 amino acids in the CDR3, from cysteine to phenylalanine inclusive. The CDR3 was read in part: 33 bases, with the frame set at base 1. Sequences SGHTA (CDR1) and FQGNSA (CDR2) are obtained from the germline V gene.